This T cell receptor beta chain appears in the sequencing data of a study of blood T cell repertoires in COVID-19 (dated by TCRdb to about 2020). Some background on the complete study: Samples covering the acute and convalescent phases of COVID-19 were provided by collaborators in the United States, Italy and Spain. The prospective study material was composed of cDNA or gDNA derived from T cells, B-cell-depleted T cells, or PBMCs. Subjects who had been exposed to COVID-19, were actively infected with it, or had recovered from it provided the deeply sampled blood TCRbeta repertoires that made up the dataset. The repertoires were made available in a free public database intended to serve as a resource for research on the immune response to SARS-CoV-2. The samples were drawn from the first 160 participants of the ongoing ImmuneRACE study and from 1,254 subjects provided by 6 global collaborators. A de-identified subject ID, COVID-19 status, age in years and sex were almost always included in the sample metadata. Where available, HLA class I and class II types were obtained from metadata supplied by the sample provider rather than from assay-based typing. The research as a whole found: Clinical and demographic metadata were provided uncurated, with the amount varying by source and participant.

The CDR3 measures 11 amino acids from cysteine to phenylalanine. The read is trimmed to its CDR3 DNA, 33 bases read in frame from base 1. The germline V gene gives CDR1 as SQVTM and CDR2 as ANQGSEA. TCRbeta CDR3 regions were amplified from genomic DNA using the immunoSEQ Assay, a bias-controlled multiplex PCR. Per the original workflow: The number of nucleated cells in each sample was estimated by amplification of reference gene primers within the assay. Sequence reads were collapsed and filtered to measure the absolute abundance of every unique TCRbeta CDR3 rearrangement. For each sample, productive Simpson clonality was calculated as the square root of Simpson's diversity index across productive rearrangements. TCRdb holds this immuneACCESS table with in-frame rearrangements only. Some clones are missing; in checked studies, unresolved V genes explain under half, and the rest has no known cause. Clonal size and the V and J genes are those of that table, whereas D and trimming came from the DNA. For this sample the table gives 150,000 to 200,000 clones, of which approximately 88% were detected only once. The ten largest account for more than 5% of the sample.

About this clone: Its specific antigen is unknown. One base away there is no much larger clone; base qualities are not given.

Each collaborating institution followed its own protocols to collect whole blood in K2EDTA tubes. For TCRbeta analysis, collaborator samples were shipped as frozen whole blood, as isolated PBMCs, or as DNA extracted from either sample type. The TCR was taken from a human donor in a cohort sampled during active COVID-19. The sequence joins TRBV29-1 to TRBJ2-7; the D gene is perhaps TRBD2, from 5 matching bases. Sequencing used peripheral blood. Read as DNA, the sequence is TGCAGTGCCGGACGGGGTGGGGAGCAGTACTTC. Its translation is CSAGRGGEQYF.